What follows describes a single TCR beta chain. Its antigen is not identified. The table came from immunoSEQ multiplex PCR; TCRdb's copy has only in-frame clones and leaves some out. The table lists about 160,000 clones, around 92% of them singletons, with 4.2% in the top ten. The CDR3 consists of 14 residues. The germline CDR1 and CDR2 sequences are KGHSH and LQKENI. V gave up 4 bases and J gave up 6 bases, with 14 bases separating them. The data originate from a study of cytomegalovirus exposure and HLA in healthy donors. Study overall: The same platform was used for the 90 to 150 validation repertoires and the roughly 730 first-cohort repertoires, a later analysis reported. The study, taken as a whole, reports: Through in vitro validation, three CMV-associated chains were shown to be specific for CMV antigens. Some TCR beta chains (164 of them) were listed as cytomegalovirus-associated.

The donors were part of the validation cohort, which consisted of more than 90 subjects and was separate from the first cohort of 600 to 850 subjects. The sequence was collected from a man younger than 30 in good health and CMV-seropositive. The material sequenced was PBMCs. The chain couples TRBV18 to TRBJ2-3; perhaps TRBD2 as D (5 bases). In nucleotides, the CDR3 is TGTGCCAGCTCACAGCTATCTAGCCCCGATACGCAGTATTTT. Amino acids: CASSQLSSPDTQYF.